This TCR beta chain was sequenced during a study of early T cells in non-severe SARS-CoV-2 infection. About the research overall: Alpha and beta chains were unpaired, from unsorted whole-blood bulk RNA. Broader study findings: Matching results from VDJdb favored anti-spike CD8 responses, leaving private and CD4 specificities undetected.

The CDR3 has 15 amino acids. V lost 4 bases, J lost 2 bases, and 7 bases stayed unmatched. From germline, CDR1 is DFQATT and CDR2 SNEGSKA (reference sequence). Concerning this clonotype itself: No antigen is known for it.

Unique molecular identifiers were affixed to single, distinct cDNA molecules. A single record per CDR3 protein comes from TCRdb applying MiXCR to the 5' RACE reads. The sample has 24,000 or so distinct CDR3 sequences, about 4.4% seen once. The chain employs TRBV20-1 and TRBJ2-1; 8 bases match TRBD2. The sample taken for sequencing was whole blood. The TCR sequence derives from an adult who was a healthcare worker with PCR-confirmed SARS-CoV-2 infection or an uninfected control (not recorded which). The DNA of the CDR3 is TGCAGTGCTAACCCAGCGGGAGCAGCCTACAATGAGCAGTTCTTC. Translated: CSANPAGAAYNEQFF.